The rows below give T cell receptor beta chains drawn from one sample of a study of blood T cell repertoires in COVID-19. Libraries were prepared by immunoSEQ multiplex PCR; TCRdb keeps only in-frame clonotypes and omits some of them. The profile shows about 130,000 clones, roughly 79% of them singletons. Sequencing was done on a sample of peripheral blood. Receptors were obtained from a human donor in a cohort sampled during active COVID-19. The CDR3 runs from the conserved cysteine through the conserved F or W. Not all rows give a size; the values are once, few, many and, for expanded clones, a class.

>-|TRBV28|TRBJ2-7
CASSFNLRREQYF
>-|TRBV3-1/TRBV3-2|TRBJ2-7
CASSHTTGFHEQYF
>-|TRBV25-1|TRBJ1-3
CASSESGAAGNTIYF
>-|TRBV3-1/TRBV3-2|TRBJ1-6
CASRIGARNSPLHF
>-|TRBV11-2|TRBJ2-3
CASSFSGRTHTDTQYF
>-|TRBV6-4|TRBJ2-3
CASSDSWTGATDTQYF
>few|TRBV5-4|TRBJ2-7
CASSLTGFRDEQYF
>-|TRBV5-6|TRBJ2-1
CASSLSLSRGNEQFF
>-|TRBV28|TRBJ1-5
CASSYRQGGYSNQPQHF
>once|TRBV10-3|TRBJ2-2
CAISESQNTGELFF
>-|TRBV7-9|TRBJ1-3
CASSLGQRPVKSGNTIYF
>-|TRBV10-1|TRBJ2-3
CASSDQYTQYF
>-|TRBV7-7|TRBJ2-5
CASSLAGGQETQYF
>-|TRBV5-8|TRBJ1-6
CASTYLTGGNSPLHF
>-|TRBV2|TRBJ1-1
CASPGQGLNTEAFF
>-|TRBV13|TRBJ2-7
CASSLGQGAPYEQYF
>-|TRBV24-1|TRBJ2-3
CATSEGQGSTDTQYF
>-|TRBV9|TRBJ2-2
CASSGIQGATNTGELFF
>-|TRBV7-9|TRBJ1-1
CASSRSRQGANTEAFF
>once|TRBV7-9|TRBJ1-1
CASSPDRGLAFF
>-|TRBV27|TRBJ1-4
CASSPQGSTNEKLFF
>-|TRBV5-1|TRBJ2-3
CASSLAMRGRTDTQYF
>few|TRBV28|TRBJ2-5
CASSSRQGARETQYF
>-|TRBV30|TRBJ1-1
CACHTERPWNTEAFF
>-|TRBV15|TRBJ2-2
CATSGPGEGANTGELFF
>-|TRBV24-1|TRBJ2-2
CATSDFRRTGNTGELFF
>-|TRBV11-2|TRBJ2-7
CASSLGALPYEQYF
>-|TRBV5-1|TRBJ2-1
CASSSTSGLGSYNEQFF
>-|TRBV19|TRBJ1-5
CASSGGGLYSNQPQHF